This T cell receptor beta chain comes out of a study of CD8 T cells in Susac syndrome. An amount of RNA that ranged from roughly 0.5 to 1 ug was reverse transcribed with random hexamers. TCRdb passed the immunoSEQ multiplex PCR reads through MiXCR, listing each CDR3 protein once. The data show under 200,000 distinct CDR3 sequences, with approximately 95% seen just once and approximately 0.15% held by the top ten. The length of the CDR3 is 14 residues. Germline assignment: CDR1 LGHNA and CDR2 YNFKEQ. V was clipped by 1 base and J by 0 bases, with 7 bases between them. The chain is built from TRBV4-2 and TRBJ2-7; D gene ambiguous. Sequencing used CD8+ T cells from PBMCs. This receptor was obtained from a human donor with Susac syndrome. The CDR3 DNA is TGTGCCAGCAGCCAAGTGGTTTCCTCCTACGAGCAGTACTTC. As protein: CASSQVVSSYEQYF.